This entry lists 29 T cell receptor beta chains sequenced from one sample in a study of OX40 agonist ivuxolimab in advanced cancers. Sequencing was performed with immunoSEQ multiplex PCR; in TCRdb, only in-frame clones are kept and a portion is missing. The table records about 74,000 clones, roughly 88% of them present only once. The material was CD4+ or CD8+ T cells sorted from blood, obtained in a trial of the OX40 agonist ivuxolimab. Receptors originate from an adult with an advanced solid tumor such as melanoma, head and neck, liver or kidney cancer.

This clone was seen only a few times. V and J are TRBV19 and TRBJ2-1; TRBD2 aligns across 13 bases. Trimming removed 5 bases from V and 6 bases from J; junction bases left unmatched: 4. There are 15 residues in the CDR3. Germline-derived CDR1 and CDR2 are LNHDA and SQIVND (reference sequence). CDR3 residues: CASSAGTSGINEQFF. The CDR3 DNA follows: TGTGCCAGTAGTGCCGGGACTAGCGGGATCAATGAGCAGTTCTTC.

The V and J genes are TRBV4-3 and TRBJ2-1; D is unresolved. Trimming left V 1 base short and J 5 bases short, with 3 bases between. This CDR3 has 12 residues. CDR1 LGHNA and CDR2 YSLEER come from the germline V gene. The CDR3 loop reads CASSQADNEQFF. The CDR3 nucleotides are TGCGCCAGCAGCCAAGCCGACAATGAGCAGTTCTTC.

The chain is built from TRBV5-1 and TRBJ1-1, with a weak D call TRBD1 (6 bases). V was clipped by 7 bases and J by 1 base, with 14 bases between them. Germline V gene data show CDR1 as SGHRS and CDR2 as YFSETQ. The CDR3 spans 14 residues. The CDR3 reads CASGPGQQNTEAFF. In DNA form, the CDR3 reads TGCGCCAGCGGTCCGGGACAACAGAACACTGAAGCTTTCTTT.

The V call is TRBV29-1, the J call TRBJ1-1; the D gene is possibly TRBD1 (5 bases). The CDR3 is made up of 12 amino acids. V shed 6 bases and J shed 3 bases, with 11 bases lying between them. Looked up from germline, CDR1 is SQVTM and CDR2 is ANQGSEA. The CDR3 is CSVRGFDTEAFF. As DNA, the CDR3 is TGCAGCGTGAGGGGATTCGACACTGAAGCTTTCTTT.

The chain recombines TRBV25-1 with TRBJ2-7; D remains unclear. The V end was cut by 5 bases, the J end by 4 bases, with 12 bases between. The CDR3 extends over 13 amino acids. Germline V CDR1 and CDR2: MGHDK, SYGVNS. The CDR3 loop reads CASSHYSAYEQYF. The CDR3 bases are TGTGCCAGCAGTCACTACTCTGCGTACGAGCAGTACTTC.

The CDR3 nucleotides are TGTGCCAGCAGCGGCCTTTTCGCTAGCGGGAGAAACGAGCAGTACTTC. Translated, it gives CASSGLFASGRNEQYF. The rearrangement links TRBV11-1 to TRBJ2-7; TRBD2 matches at 10 bases. Germline CDR1 SGHAT, CDR2 FQDESV (reference sequence). Trimming cost V 5 bases and J 5 bases; bases outside gene matches: 12. The CDR3 totals 16 residues.

Only one count was recorded for this clone. The V call is TRBV30, the J call TRBJ1-5; TRBD1 matches at 11 bases. This CDR3 has 14 residues. V trimming: 5 bases; J trimming: 6 bases; junction bases outside the gene matches: 6. Germline loops: CDR1 GTSNPN, CDR2 SVGIG (reference sequence). CDR3 in amino acids: CAWPWDRGGQPQHF. The DNA of the CDR3 is TGTGCCTGGCCTTGGGACAGGGGGGGTCAGCCCCAGCATTTT.

This chain connects TRBV28 to TRBJ2-7; 9 bases agree with TRBD1. CDR1 is MDHEN and CDR2 is SYDVKM in the germline V gene. The CDR3 spans 14 residues. With V trimmed by 6 bases and J by 4 bases, 7 bases remained unmatched. CDR3 bases: TGTGCCAGCAGGGGGACAGGGTCAAGGTACGAGCAGTACTTC. Its protein is CASRGTGSRYEQYF.

The rearrangement links TRBV28 to TRBJ2-3; D remains unclear. This CDR3 spans 13 amino acids. CDR1 and CDR2 from the germline V gene are MDHEN and SYDVKM. V lost 1 base, J lost 4 bases, and 6 bases lay in between. CDR3 sequence reads: CASSLSQPDTQYF. The CDR3 region has the DNA TGTGCCAGCAGTTTATCCCAGCCAGATACGCAGTATTTT.

This clone was seen only once. The chain has TRBV14 and TRBJ2-1; 15 positions match TRBD2. Trimming removed 1 base from V and 5 bases from J; junction bases left unmatched: 3. Germline V gene sequence: CDR1 SGHDN, CDR2 FVKESK. The CDR3 extends over 17 amino acids. The CDR3 DNA follows: TGTGCCAGCAGCCAAGGGACTAGCGGGAGGGCGAACAATGAGCAGTTCTTC. Translated: CASSQGTSGRANNEQFF.

A single count supports this clone. The chain is built from TRBV4-1 and TRBJ2-1; 7 bases map to TRBD2. The CDR3 totals 13 residues. CDR1 is MGHRA and CDR2 is YSYEKL in the germline V gene. J gave up 12 bases and V 2 bases, and 7 bases lay outside the gene matches. As DNA, the CDR3 is TGCGCCAGCAGCCAATGGAGGCGGGAGCGGCAGTTCTTC. Translation: CASSQWRRERQFF.

The genes are TRBV5-1 and TRBJ1-2, with TRBD1 identical over 9 bases. The CDR3 covers 14 residues. J gave up 6 bases and V 3 bases, and 6 bases lay outside the gene matches. Germline V gives CDR1 SGHRS, CDR2 YFSETQ. Written as DNA, the CDR3 is TGCGCCAGCAGCTCCCAGGGGACAGGGAATGGCTACACCTTC. This translates into CASSSQGTGNGYTF.

CDR3 in amino acids: CASTQSARGGYEQYF. CDR3 nucleotides: TGTGCCAGCACCCAAAGCGCCCGCGGCGGCTACGAGCAGTACTTC. This rearrangement joins TRBV2 to TRBJ2-7; D unresolved. Trimming shortened V by 7 bases and J by 3 bases, and 19 bases separated the two germline ends. This CDR3 contains 15 residues. From germline, CDR1 is SNHLY and CDR2 FYNNEI.

This rearrangement joins TRBV28 to TRBJ2-7; 7 bases align to TRBD2. The junction had 7 bases not matched to a gene; V was cut back by 5 bases and J by 6 bases. The CDR3 is 13 amino acids. CDR1 and CDR2 from the germline V gene are MDHEN and SYDVKM. DNA of the CDR3: TGTGCCAGCAGTGCCGGGGGACTAACCGAGCAGTACTTC. Translating gives CASSAGGLTEQYF.

As concerns this clone: Within the sample, other DNA sequences also encode this same CDR3. The chain uses TRBV28 and TRBJ2-7, with unresolved D. There are 11 residues in the CDR3. From germline, CDR1 is MDHEN and CDR2 SYDVKM. Trimming pared 5 bases from V and 3 bases from J, leaving 5 bases between. CDR3 nucleotides: TGTGCCAGCAGTACAAACTACGAGCAGTACTTC. Protein product: CASSTNYEQYF.

The V gene is TRBV4-1, the J gene TRBJ1-2, with D maybe TRBD1 (6 bases). Trimming stripped 1 base from V and 5 bases from J, with 29 bases between. The length of the CDR3 is 20 residues. CDR1 MGHRA and CDR2 YSYEKL come from the germline V gene. The CDR3 loop reads CASSQGGLARTAWDAYGYTF. The CDR3 nucleotides are TGCGCCAGCAGCCAAGGAGGCCTTGCCAGGACAGCCTGGGATGCTTATGGCTACACCTTC.

The chain has TRBV28 and TRBJ2-7, with a possible D match to TRBD1 (5 bases). The CDR3 runs to 12 residues. The germline V gene has CDR1 MDHEN and CDR2 SYDVKM. With 8 bases removed from V and 4 bases from J, the gap between germline ends came to 12 bases. The CDR3 bases are TGTGCCAGCTGGCAGGACACATACGAGCAGTACTTC. Translation gives CASWQDTYEQYF.

The CDR3 coding sequence is TGTGCCAGCTCAGCAATAGCGGAAAACATTCAGTACTTC. This encodes CASSAIAENIQYF. V gene TRBV18 combines with J gene TRBJ2-4, with D possibly TRBD2 on 6 matching bases. The CDR3 totals 13 residues. CDR1 is KGHSH, CDR2 LQKENI, per germline. The ends were cut back, 5 bases at V and 5 bases at J, with 10 bases in the middle.

The CDR3, as DNA: TGTGCCAGCAGCTTCGGACAGGGCGGGAACACTGAAGCTTTCTTT. Translation gives CASSFGQGGNTEAFF. V is TRBV7-2 and J is TRBJ1-1; 8 bases align to TRBD1. From germline, CDR1 is SGHTA and CDR2 FQGNSA. The trim removed 3 bases at V and 1 base at J, leaving 4 bases unmatched. This CDR3 contains 15 residues. The complete variable domain, with remaining parts taken from reference TRBV7-2 and TRBJ1-1, reads GAGVSQSPSNKVTEKGKDVELRCDPISGHTALYWYRQSLGQGLEFLIYFQGNSAPDKSGLPSDRFSAERTGGSVSTLTIQRTQQEDSAVYLCASSFGQGGNTEAFFGQGTRLTVV.

V gene TRBV28 combines with J gene TRBJ1-1, with 8 bases matching TRBD1. The CDR3 extends over 15 amino acids. V lost 5 bases, J lost 5 bases, and 10 bases stayed unmatched. Germline-derived CDR1 and CDR2 are MDHEN and SYDVKM. The chain's CDR3 is CASSTHSGGGTEAFF. Written as DNA, the CDR3 is TGTGCCAGCAGTACCCACTCAGGGGGCGGGACTGAAGCTTTCTTT.

In its sample, this clone was seen once. V usage is TRBV20-1 and J usage is TRBJ1-5; D unclear. CDR1 and CDR2 from the germline V gene are DFQATT and SNEGSKA (reference sequence). Deletions cut 7 bases from V and 6 bases from J, with 10 bases between. The CDR3 is 11 residues long. The CDR3 DNA reads TGCAGTGTCCATGAGGGTCAGCCCCAGCATTTT. It codes for CSVHEGQPQHF.

The chain uses TRBV6-1 and TRBJ2-7; no definite D call. The CDR3 contains 12 residues. V was cut by 6 bases and J by 6 bases, with 12 bases left in between. Germline V gene lookup returns CDR1 MNHNS and CDR2 SASEGT. CDR3: CASSPSAGEQYF. In DNA, the CDR3 is TGTGCCAGCAGCCCCTCAGCAGGCGAGCAGTACTTC.

This chain joins TRBV6-6 and TRBJ2-7; D may be TRBD1 or TRBD2 (5 bases each). The CDR3 contains 15 residues. Germline CDR1 is MNHNY and CDR2 is SVGAGI (reference sequence). The ends were cut back, 5 bases at V and 1 base at J, with 15 bases in the middle. The DNA of the CDR3 is TGTGCCAGCAGTGACCGGGACGGAGGTTCCTACGAGCAGTACTTC. Translated: CASSDRDGGSYEQYF.

The chain uses TRBV2 and TRBJ2-1; 8 bases are a match to TRBD2. Germline CDR1 and CDR2: SNHLY and FYNNEI. This CDR3 region has 13 residues. The CDR3 coding sequence is TGTGTCTCAGCGGGAGTTTCCTACAATGAGCAGTTCTTC. It specifies CVSAGVSYNEQFF. Using reference TRBV2 and TRBJ2-1 for the parts outside the CDR3, the full variable domain is EPEVTQTPSHQVTQMGQEVILRCVPISNHLYFYWYRQILGQKVEFLVSFYNNEISEKSEIFDDQFSVERPDGSNFTLKIRSTKLEDSAMYFCVSAGVSYNEQFFGPGTRLTVL.

This clone was found once. The CDR3 loop reads CASSYSGQGYEQYF. The DNA of the CDR3 is TGTGCCAGCAGTTACTCGGGACAGGGCTACGAGCAGTACTTC. The chain combines TRBV6-5 with TRBJ2-7; 9 positions agree with TRBD1. Germline values: CDR1 MNHEY, CDR2 SVGAGI. Losses at the gene ends were 0 bases for V and 3 bases for J; bases not matched to a gene: 0. CDR3 length: 14 residues.

The chain links TRBV6-1 to TRBJ2-5; 11 bases fit TRBD1. The V gene end was trimmed by 6 bases and the J gene end by 2 bases; junction bases not matched to a gene: 5. Germline V gene data show CDR1 as MNHNS and CDR2 as SASEGT. CDR3 length: 15 residues. CDR3 region: CASSVGTGGQETQYF. CDR3 in DNA: TGTGCCAGCAGCGTGGGGACAGGGGGTCAAGAGACCCAGTACTTC.

The chain combines TRBV12-5 with TRBJ2-2; 10 positions match TRBD1. The CDR3 has 15 amino acids. Germline CDR1 and CDR2: LGHNT and FRNRAP. With 7 bases clipped from V and 3 bases from J, the junction kept 5 bases outside the gene matches. The CDR3 sequence is CASASGTGDTGELFF. The CDR3 nucleotides read TGTGCTAGTGCCTCCGGGACAGGGGACACCGGGGAGCTGTTTTTT.

The J gene is TRBJ2-7, the V gene TRBV30; TRBD1 matches at 10 bases. The length of the CDR3 is 13 residues. Germline V lookup: CDR1 GTSNPN, CDR2 SVGIG (reference sequence). Trimming cost V 8 bases and J 9 bases; bases outside gene matches: 13. DNA of the CDR3: TGTGCCGGGTCCCAGACAGGGGGCGTTGGGCAGTACTTC. It translates to CAGSQTGGVGQYF.

The CDR3: CASSLQRWVNYGYTF. As DNA, the CDR3 is TGTGCCAGCAGCTTACAACGGTGGGTGAACTATGGCTACACCTTC. V usage is TRBV7-2 and J usage is TRBJ1-2; the D is unclear. The CDR3 is 15 amino acids. V was shortened by 2 bases and J by 2 bases, with 12 bases between the two germline ends. Germline CDR1 reads SGHTA; CDR2 reads FQGNSA. Supplemented by reference TRBV7-2 and TRBJ1-2, the full variable domain reads GAGVSQSPSNKVTEKGKDVELRCDPISGHTALYWYRQSLGQGLEFLIYFQGNSAPDKSGLPSDRFSAERTGGSVSTLTIQRTQQEDSAVYLCASSLQRWVNYGYTFGSGTRLTVV.